Below, one T cell receptor beta chain is given with its context. This clonotype was counted many times. What this receptor recognizes is not known. Base qualities are missing; no much larger clone stands one base away. The method was PCR. Sequencing relied on an Illumina HiSeq 2500. To reduce PCR and sequencing biases, unique molecular identifiers were incorporated into the TCR beta cDNA libraries. Roughly 500,000 cDNA molecules were obtained per 1 to 10 million input T cells, so each molecule approximated one T cell. The patient libraries were prepared and sequenced using the same protocol as the earlier healthy control dataset. Within a given batch, samples were prepared together, multiplexed and sequenced on the same HiSeq lane. In the paper's pipeline: MIGEC was used to process the raw barcoded reads, and molecular identifier groups with only a single read were discarded before consensus assembly and CDR3 extraction. VDJtools was used for post-analysis of the clonotype tables, and diversity was normalized by down-sampling every dataset to the size of the smallest sample. To correct batch-related cross-sample contamination, repertoire overlap clustering matched CDR3 amino acid sequences but not nucleotide sequences. Using fastp trimming at Q25 and MiXCR clonotype assembly, TCRdb reanalyzed the public sequencing data and kept in-frame beta chains. Rows merge per CDR3 protein into single entries with the most common DNA and genes. These V and J calls derive from TCRdb rather than the authors' analysis. Within this sample are fewer than 550,000 distinct CDR3 sequences, with around a third of them counted one time only. The ten biggest clones cover 6% of the sample.

The data were taken from a study of post-analysis software for immune sequencing data (dated by TCRdb to between 2015 and 2017). In the study overall: The recorded disease courses included relapsing-remitting, secondary progressive and progressive-relapsing multiple sclerosis, and some patients had no subtype annotation. The patient repertoires were compared against 11 previously published healthy control repertoires obtained from donors aged roughly 6 to 28 years. A subset of samples was prepared in parallel using single-end sample barcoding, then pooled and co-amplified after Illumina adapter ligation. The research as a whole found: About 5 TRBV segments, including TRBV5-6, TRBV5-1 and TRBV20-1, were significantly more frequent in patients than controls. When samples were clustered directly using the F measure, samples prepared in the same batch co-clustered strongly, which prompted a batch-effect correction. The control group was slightly older than the multiple sclerosis patient group. Normalized Chao1 diversity was significantly lower in multiple sclerosis patients than controls, suggesting substantial peripheral T-cell clonal expansion.

TCR beta repertoires were profiled from peripheral blood of approximately 13 young patients with multiple sclerosis to demonstrate the VDJtools post-analysis software. Multiple sclerosis patients were children and adolescents aged roughly 6 to 16 years. From a lookup of the germline V gene, CDR1 and CDR2 are SGHRS and YFSETQ. The CDR3, cysteine through phenylalanine, is 14 amino acids long. Just CDR3 DNA is preserved here, 42 bases in frame from base 1. V and J lose 3 bases and 4 bases, and a span of 10 bases separates them. The source of this sequence is a girl aged 2 to 17 with multiple sclerosis. Sequencing used blood. This receptor chain uses TRBV5-1 and TRBJ1-4, and possibly TRBD1, on 6 matching bases. The DNA sequence is TGCGCCAGCAGCTCCGGACAGAGTAATGAAAAACTGTTTTTT. It translates to CASSSGQSNEKLFF.